The subject of this entry is one T cell receptor beta chain. Its matching antigen is unknown. This entry comes from a study of T cell responses to AZD1222 COVID-19 vaccine. Study observations and caveats: None of the repertoires were sampled until the peak T cell response had passed.

Assay used: immunoSEQ multiplex PCR; TCRdb lists only in-frame clones, some missing. The data show 150,000 to 200,000 clones, about nine tenths seen once. Between the trimmed V and J ends, which lost 3 bases and 0 bases, there was a span of 14 bases. The CDR3 sequence is 15 residues long. The germline V gene encodes CDR1 DFQATT and CDR2 SNEGSKA (reference sequence). V is TRBV20-1 and J is TRBJ1-1, with no clear D. This receptor was taken from an adult in good health. The material was peripheral blood, obtained on day 0 of AZD1222 vaccination. CDR3 region: CSASARRQMNTEAFF. DNA of the CDR3: TGCAGTGCTAGTGCCCGGCGGCAGATGAACACTGAAGCTTTCTTT.